Below, 10 T cell receptor beta chains from the same sample are listed, as sequenced in a study of shared clonotypes between healthy human individuals. Method: immunoSEQ multiplex PCR; TCRdb's copy keeps in-frame clones and lacks some. The sample holds fewer than 3 million clones, 85% to 95% seen once. Source material: naive CD4+ T cells from PBMCs. The subset denotes: CD45RA+ positively selected. These receptors all stem from a man aged 18 to 35 in good health. Some clones in this sample may be carry-over from other donors' samples.

This clone was observed once. Other DNA sequences in the sample encode the same CDR3. The chain has TRBV7-9 and TRBJ1-1; no firm D call. Germline V gives CDR1 SEHNR, CDR2 FQNEAQ (reference sequence). V was trimmed by 3 bases and J by 3 bases, leaving 8 bases between them. The CDR3 covers 13 residues. The chain's CDR3 is CASSFTADTEAFF. CDR3 in DNA: TGTGCCAGCAGCTTCACGGCGGACACTGAAGCTTTCTTT.

The chain uses TRBV6-7 and TRBJ2-3, with a tentative D call TRBD2 (6 bases). TRBV6-7 is classed as an ORF, of uncertain function. Trimming took off 0 bases at V and 1 base at J, with 20 bases between the two ends. This CDR3 is 19 amino acids long. CDR3 region: CASSYSIALASRGTDTQYF. The CDR3 region has the DNA TGTGCCAGCAGTTACTCGATTGCGCTAGCGAGTCGGGGCACAGATACGCAGTATTTT.

For this clone: Other DNA sequences of this sample code for an identical CDR3. The rearrangement joins TRBV20-1 to TRBJ1-1, with D unclear. Trimming shortened V by 6 bases and J by 6 bases, and 8 bases separated the two germline ends. The CDR3 length is 10 residues. CDR1 is DFQATT and CDR2 is SNEGSKA in the germline V gene (reference sequence). The CDR3 protein is CSARRAEAFF. For the CDR3, the DNA is TGCAGTGCCAGGAGGGCTGAAGCTTTCTTT.

For this clone: Other DNA variants within this sample encode the same CDR3. The chain couples TRBV5-1 to TRBJ2-5, with D tentatively TRBD1 (5 bases). This CDR3 has 14 amino acids. The ends were cut back, 2 bases at V and 1 base at J, with 9 bases in the middle. Per germline, CDR1 SGHRS and CDR2 YFSETQ. CDR3: CASSFGQGQETQYF. In DNA form, the CDR3 reads TGCGCCAGCAGCTTCGGGCAGGGCCAAGAGACCCAGTACTTC.

V and J are TRBV28 and TRBJ2-5; a possible D gene is TRBD1 (5 bases). The CDR3 is 12 amino acids. Germline V gene lookup returns CDR1 MDHEN and CDR2 SYDVKM. Trimming stripped 10 bases from V and 1 base from J, with 10 bases between. The CDR3: CATMTAQETQYF. The CDR3, as DNA: TGTGCCACCATGACAGCCCAAGAGACCCAGTACTTC.

This chain uses TRBV23-1 with TRBJ2-7, with D perhaps TRBD1 or TRBD2 (5 bases each). TRBV23-1 is identified as an open reading frame with a role that is uncertain. Trimming cost V 0 bases and J 4 bases, with 16 bases left between them. CDR3 length: 16 amino acids. The CDR3 DNA is TGCGCCAGCAGTCAATCGATGCCGGGACCCTTTTACGAGCAGTACTTC. It encodes CASSQSMPGPFYEQYF.

This chain joins TRBV5-1 and TRBJ2-1, with D perhaps TRBD1 or TRBD2 (5 bases each). Germline CDR1 and CDR2: SGHRS and YFSETQ. The CDR3 runs to 16 residues. The V gene lost 1 base and the J gene lost 4 bases, with 15 bases spanning the gap. This CDR3 reads CASSLRTTGLYNEQFF. The CDR3 nucleotides read TGCGCCAGCAGCTTGCGGACGACGGGGCTTTACAATGAGCAGTTCTTC.

The genes are TRBV6-1 and TRBJ2-3, with TRBD1 as a possible D gene (5 bases). CDR3 length: 13 residues. V was shortened by 7 bases and J by 3 bases, with 11 bases between the two germline ends. Germline V gene lookup returns CDR1 MNHNS and CDR2 SASEGT. For the CDR3, the DNA is TGTGCCAGCATGGGAAAGGGGACAGATACGCAGTATTTT. This sequence encodes CASMGKGTDTQYF.

V is TRBV25-1 and J is TRBJ2-1; possible D gene TRBD1, 6 bases. The CDR3 consists of 18 residues. Germline CDR1 MGHDK, CDR2 SYGVNS. The V gene lost 4 bases and the J gene lost 3 bases, with 22 bases spanning the gap. CDR3: CASSVLSLDSPLYNEQFF. CDR3 in DNA: TGTGCCAGCAGTGTCCTGAGCTTGGACAGTCCACTCTACAATGAGCAGTTCTTC. The variable domain in full, completed from reference TRBV25-1 and TRBJ2-1, reads EADIYQTPRYLVIGTGKKITLECSQTMGHDKMYWYQQDPGMELHLIHYSYGVNSTEKGDLSSESTVSRIRTEHFPLTLESARPSHTSQYLCASSVLSLDSPLYNEQFFGPGTRLTVL.

In this sample, this clone turned up once. J is TRBJ1-2 and V is TRBV7-2; D perhaps matches TRBD1 (5 bases). Germline V gene data show CDR1 as SGHTA and CDR2 as FQGNSA. CDR3 length: 14 residues. V shed 5 bases and J shed 3 bases, with 13 bases lying between them. CDR3 loop: CASSNPGGDYGYTF. CDR3 nucleotide sequence: TGTGCCAGCAGCAACCCGGGGGGGGACTATGGCTACACCTTC.